This entry concerns a single T cell receptor (beta chain). Antigen unknown. Treatment meaning: oral pan-JAK inhibitor, 5-10 mg twice daily. CDR1 is SQVTM and CDR2 is ANQGSEA in the germline V gene. V lost 7 bases, J lost 0 bases, and 9 bases lay in between. The CDR3 runs to 12 residues. RNA, once extracted, was reverse transcribed into cDNA for use as the sequencing template. Sequenced by immunoSEQ multiplex PCR; TCRdb stores in-frame clones only, minus some. The sample holds fewer than 200,000 clones, about 60% seen once. This sample is part of a study of CD8+ T cells in alopecia areata. As for the study in general: Oral tofacitinib (5 to 10 mg twice daily) was administered to treated patients.

Study-level results: The study found tofacitinib significantly decreased scalp clonality and expanded CD8+ clones among the top 100. Patients showed less clear TCR sequence sharing than mice, possibly partly because of HLA diversity. Clonality exceeded that of normal scalp in lesional scalp, most notably in alopecia totalis/universalis.

The chain recombines TRBV29-1 with TRBJ1-1; D is uncertain. This sequence was found in a human donor with alopecia areata. The sequences come from CD4+ T cells sorted from blood, collected at week 24, from a patient treated with tofacitinib. The CDR3 nucleotides read TGCAGCGCGGGGTCAATGAACACTGAAGCTTTCTTT. Protein sequence: CSAGSMNTEAFF.